This T cell receptor beta chain is drawn from a study of Ad26.COV2.S vaccination and SARS-CoV-2 variants. In the case of this clone: Its cognate antigen is unknown. Other DNA sequences in the sample encode the same CDR3.

Study outcomes and limitations: Spike-specific TCR breadth was greater after Ad26.COV2.S than placebo.

V was pared by 5 bases and J by 0 bases, with 5 bases between. The CDR3 is 12 residues long. The germline gives CDR1 KGHSH, CDR2 LQKENI. TCRdb keeps only in-frame clones here, not all; method: immunoSEQ multiplex PCR. The top ten hold about 3.9% of the sample, which has about 350,000 clones, under 95% seen once. The chain couples TRBV18 to TRBJ2-7; D gene ambiguous. The sequencing used peripheral blood, collected after recovery from COVID-19. This clonotype was sampled from a human donor who had recovered from COVID-19. The CDR3 here is CASSSSSYEQYF. The CDR3 DNA is TGTGCCAGCTCATCGTCCTCCTACGAGCAGTACTTC.